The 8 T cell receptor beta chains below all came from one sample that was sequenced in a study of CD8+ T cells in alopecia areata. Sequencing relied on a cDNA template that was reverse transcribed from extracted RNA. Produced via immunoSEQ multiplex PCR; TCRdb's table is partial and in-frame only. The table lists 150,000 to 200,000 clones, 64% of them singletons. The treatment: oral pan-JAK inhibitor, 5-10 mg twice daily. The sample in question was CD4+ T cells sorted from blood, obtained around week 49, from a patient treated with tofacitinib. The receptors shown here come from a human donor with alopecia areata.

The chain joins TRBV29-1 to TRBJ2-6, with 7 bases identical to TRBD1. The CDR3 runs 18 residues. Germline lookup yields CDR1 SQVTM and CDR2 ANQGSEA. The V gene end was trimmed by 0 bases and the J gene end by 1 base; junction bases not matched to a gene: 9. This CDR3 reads CSVEEGQVFSSGANVLTF. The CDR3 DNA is TGCAGCGTTGAAGAAGGACAGGTTTTCTCGTCTGGGGCCAACGTCCTGACTTTC.

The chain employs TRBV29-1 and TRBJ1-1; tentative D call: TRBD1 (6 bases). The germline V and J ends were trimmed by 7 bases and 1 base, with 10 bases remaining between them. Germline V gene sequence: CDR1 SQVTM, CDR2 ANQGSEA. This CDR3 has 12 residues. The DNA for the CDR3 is TGCAGCGCAGACAGGAGGAACACTGAAGCTTTCTTT. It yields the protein CSADRRNTEAFF.

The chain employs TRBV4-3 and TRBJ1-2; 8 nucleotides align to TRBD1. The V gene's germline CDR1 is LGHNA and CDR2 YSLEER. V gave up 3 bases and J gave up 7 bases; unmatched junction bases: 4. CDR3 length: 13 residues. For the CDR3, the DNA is TGCGCCAGCAGCCATCCCGGACAGGGTGGCTACACCTTC. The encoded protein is CASSHPGQGGYTF.

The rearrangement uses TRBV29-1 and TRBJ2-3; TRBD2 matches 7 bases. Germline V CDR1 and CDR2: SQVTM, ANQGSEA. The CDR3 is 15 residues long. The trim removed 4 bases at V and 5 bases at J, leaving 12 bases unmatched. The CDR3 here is CSVVAQRGVQDTQYF. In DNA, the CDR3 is TGCAGCGTTGTCGCCCAGCGGGGCGTCCAAGATACGCAGTATTTT.

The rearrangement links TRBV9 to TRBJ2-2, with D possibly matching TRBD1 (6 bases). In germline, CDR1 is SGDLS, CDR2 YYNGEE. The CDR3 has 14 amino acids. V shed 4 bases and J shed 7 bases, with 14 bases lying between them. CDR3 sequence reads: CASSPSTGGGELFF. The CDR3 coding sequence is TGTGCCAGCAGCCCCTCGACAGGAGGCGGGGAGCTGTTTTTT.

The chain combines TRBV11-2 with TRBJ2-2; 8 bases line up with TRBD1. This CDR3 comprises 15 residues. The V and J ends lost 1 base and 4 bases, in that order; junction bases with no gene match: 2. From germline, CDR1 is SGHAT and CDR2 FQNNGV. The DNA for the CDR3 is TGTGCCAGCAGCTTAGGGACAGGGAGCACCGGGGAGCTGTTTTTT. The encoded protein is CASSLGTGSTGELFF.

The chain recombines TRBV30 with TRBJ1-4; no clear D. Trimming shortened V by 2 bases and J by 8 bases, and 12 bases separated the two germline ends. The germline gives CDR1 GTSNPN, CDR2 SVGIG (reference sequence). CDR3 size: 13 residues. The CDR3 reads CAWSSAPVEKLFF. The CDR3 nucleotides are TGTGCCTGGAGTTCAGCCCCTGTCGAAAAACTGTTTTTT.

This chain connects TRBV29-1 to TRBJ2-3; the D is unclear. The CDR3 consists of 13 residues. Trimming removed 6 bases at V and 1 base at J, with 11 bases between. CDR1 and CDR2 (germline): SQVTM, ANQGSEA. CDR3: CSVPLKGTDTQYF. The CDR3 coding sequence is TGCAGCGTACCGCTGAAGGGCACAGATACGCAGTATTTT.